These 20 T cell receptor beta chains came from one sample sequenced in a study of monozygotic twins with inflammatory bowel disease. With the 5' RACE reads reprocessed, TCRdb shows one record per CDR3 protein and no DNA. Its listing shows fewer than 450,000 distinct CDR3 sequences. The sample consisted of blood. These receptors were collected from a human donor with ulcerative colitis or Crohn's disease, or a healthy co-twin of an affected twin (not recorded which).

V is TRBV9 and J is TRBJ2-1; the TCRdb D gene call, TRBD2, has no DNA to confirm it. This CDR3 has 15 amino acids. In germline, CDR1 is SGDLS, CDR2 YYNGEE. The CDR3 loop reads CASSVGASGENEQFF.

The V call is TRBV7-9, the J call TRBJ1-2. Germline V lookup: CDR1 SEHNR, CDR2 FQNEAQ (reference sequence). This CDR3 contains 14 residues. This CDR3 reads CASSKQSTNYGYTF.

The V call is TRBV29-1, the J call TRBJ2-7; with no DNA, the TCRdb D assignment of TRBD2 cannot be verified. The CDR3 runs 13 residues. Per the germline V gene, CDR1 is SQVTM and CDR2 is ANQGSEA. This CDR3 reads CSVEGQGGGEQYF.

The chain has TRBV5-1 and TRBJ1-2; TCRdb's D call of TRBD1 is untestable without DNA. The CDR3 consists of 19 residues. Germline V gene sequence: CDR1 SGHRS, CDR2 YFSETQ. Here the CDR3 reads CASSLEPGQGAGDPYGYTF.

The genes are TRBV12-3 or TRBV12-4 and TRBJ2-6; checking the TCRdb D call of TRBD1 is not possible without DNA. The CDR3 has 15 amino acids. CDR3 loop: CASTPGGSGANVLTF.

The chain is built from TRBV6-5 and TRBJ2-3. CDR1 is MNHEY, CDR2 SVGAGI, per germline. There are 15 residues in the CDR3. The CDR3 here is CASSYSLGTAGTQYF.

The chain couples TRBV7-8 to TRBJ2-3; lacking DNA, the TRBD2 call made by TCRdb goes unchecked. Germline CDR1 is SGHVS and CDR2 is FQNEAQ. CDR3 length equals 12 residues. CDR3 sequence: CASSLGGQPQYF.

The chain recombines TRBV9 with TRBJ1-6. This CDR3 is 15 amino acids long. The V gene's germline CDR1 is SGDLS and CDR2 YYNGEE. CDR3 residues: CASSVGGSYNSPLHF.

The chain couples TRBV5-1 to TRBJ2-3; lacking DNA, the TRBD1 call made by TCRdb goes unchecked. Germline values: CDR1 SGHRS, CDR2 YFSETQ. This CDR3 is 16 amino acids long. Here the CDR3 reads CASSLRTGPSTDTQYF.

The gene calls are TRBV24-1 and TRBJ1-2; absent DNA, TCRdb's TRBD1 call cannot be checked. Germline values: CDR1 KGHDR, CDR2 SFDVKD. This CDR3 has 16 residues. CDR3 sequence: CATSDLSRGLHYGYTF.

This chain connects TRBV7-2 to TRBJ1-1; TCRdb names TRBD1, which stays unverified in the absence of DNA. The CDR3 runs to 13 residues. Germline-derived CDR1 and CDR2 are SGHTA and FQGNSA. This CDR3 reads CASSFRDGLKAFF.

V gene TRBV6-2 or TRBV6-3 combines with J gene TRBJ1-4. There are 16 residues in the CDR3. The germline V gene encodes CDR1 MNHEY and CDR2 SVGEGT. The CDR3 protein is CASSYQERPFVEKLFF.

This chain uses TRBV15 with TRBJ2-7. Per germline, CDR1 LNHNV and CDR2 YYDKDF (reference sequence). The CDR3 has 14 residues. The CDR3 loop is CATSRDKKSYEQYF.

CDR3 residues: CASSGPPYQSGANVLTF. This rearrangement joins TRBV7-2 to TRBJ2-6. This CDR3 region has 17 residues. The germline V gene encodes CDR1 SGHTA and CDR2 FQGNSA.

The CDR3 reads CSAGSTYTQYF. This chain connects TRBV20-1 to TRBJ2-3. Germline CDR1 DFQATT, CDR2 SNEGSKA (reference sequence). The CDR3 contains 11 residues.

This sequence joins TRBV13 and TRBJ1-1; TCRdb lists TRBD1, though no DNA is available to test this call. Germline-derived CDR1 and CDR2 are PRHDT and FYEKMQ (reference sequence). The length of the CDR3 is 15 residues. The CDR3 loop is CASSLNFPYSTEAFF.

The rearrangement joins TRBV7-3 to TRBJ2-5; TCRdb reports TRBD1, a call that lacks DNA to check it against. This CDR3 comprises 15 residues. Germline V gene lookup returns CDR1 SGHTA and CDR2 FQGTGA. The CDR3 spells CASSSGQGQVETQYF.

The chain couples TRBV12-3 or TRBV12-4 to TRBJ2-7; absent DNA, TCRdb's TRBD1 call cannot be checked. There are 15 residues in the CDR3. CDR3 sequence reads: CASSLDAGRIYEQYF.

The CDR3 sequence is CASTNTDTQYF. The gene calls are TRBV7-2 and TRBJ2-3. Germline V CDR1 and CDR2: SGHTA, FQGNSA. This CDR3 contains 11 residues.

CDR3 residues: CASSLVSGTKAFF. The genes are TRBV7-8 and TRBJ1-1; TCRdb designates TRBD1, a call that cannot be tested without DNA. The CDR3 loop spans 13 amino acids. Germline V CDR1 and CDR2: SGHVS, FQNEAQ.